A selection of T cell receptor beta chains follows, all from one sample in a study of CD8+CD57+ T cells in acquired aplastic anemia. TCRdb re-called the reads with MiXCR, one entry per CDR3 protein. The sample has 450,000 to 600,000 distinct CDR3 sequences, around 33% seen once. Sequencing was performed on sorted CD4+, CD8+, or CD8+CD57+ T cells (not recorded which) from PBMCs. Source of these receptors: a human donor with aplastic anemia. CDR3s include the opening cysteine and the closing phenylalanine or tryptophan. Each record gives: V gene, J gene, clone size, D gene, CDR3 protein, CDR3 DNA. The D gene is left open where the match is weak. Size is stated for part of the rows, as once, few or many counts, or as a class when the clone is expanded.

TRBV25-1,TRBJ2-3,once,TRBD2,CASSLPSGSGRRNTQYF,TGTGCCAGCAGTTTGCCCTCGGGTAGCGGGAGGAGGAATACGCAGTATTTT
TRBV2,TRBJ1-6,-,-,CASSLRGLNSPLHF,TGTGCCAGCAGTTTGCGGGGCCTAAATTCACCCCTCCACTTT
TRBV2,TRBJ1-2,-,TRBD1,CASRTSGQYSYGYTF,TGTGCCAGCAGGACTTCGGGACAGTACTCCTATGGCTACACCTTC
TRBV2,TRBJ2-2,-,TRBD1,CASSAPLYRGRVGELFF,TGTGCCAGCTCTGCCCCTTTATACAGGGGGCGGGTCGGGGAGCTGTTTTTT
TRBV29-1,TRBJ2-5,-,-,CSVARGFRETQYF,TGCAGCGTTGCACGGGGGTTTCGAGAGACCCAGTACTTC
TRBV2,TRBJ1-4,-,-,CASSLPGQGEKLFF,TGTGCCAGCAGTCTCCCCGGCCAGGGGGAAAAACTGTTTTTT
TRBV7-8,TRBJ1-2,many,-,CASSSTGYGYTF,TGTGCCAGCAGCTCGACAGGCTATGGCTACACCTTC
TRBV7-3,TRBJ2-5,-,TRBD2,CASSSGTSGRAYETQYF,TGTGCCAGCAGCTCGGGGACTAGCGGGAGGGCCTACGAGACCCAGTACTTC
TRBV24-1,TRBJ2-1,few,TRBD1,CATSEGGQGGNEQFF,TGTGCCACCAGTGAAGGGGGACAGGGGGGCAATGAGCAGTTCTTC
TRBV2,TRBJ1-2,few,-,CASSAYDKGYGYTF,TGTGCCAGCAGTGCTTATGACAAGGGCTATGGCTACACCTTC
TRBV5-5,TRBJ1-2,-,TRBD1,CASSLSSDRAGYTF,TGTGCCAGCAGCTTATCTTCGGACAGGGCTGGCTACACCTTC
TRBV18,TRBJ1-1,few,-,CASSPPIPNTEAFF,TGTGCCAGCTCACCACCGATTCCGAACACTGAAGCTTTCTTT
TRBV10-3,TRBJ2-7,-,TRBD1,CAISEGPRDRSYEQYF,TGTGCCATCAGTGAGGGACCCCGGGACAGATCCTACGAGCAGTACTTC
TRBV24-1,TRBJ1-1,-,TRBD1,CATSDFAGGRGEAFF,TGTGCCACCAGTGATTTTGCAGGGGGCAGAGGTGAAGCTTTCTTT
TRBV9,TRBJ2-7,-,TRBD1,CASSPSGGTGGLEQYF,TGTGCCAGCAGCCCGAGTGGAGGGACAGGGGGCCTCGAGCAGTACTTC
TRBV5-1,TRBJ1-2,many,-,CASSLGGSVNYGYTF,TGCGCCAGCAGCTTGGGCGGCAGTGTGAACTATGGCTACACCTTC
TRBV7-2,TRBJ2-2,few,-,CASSFRRGTGELFF,TGTGCCAGCAGCTTCCGCAGGGGCACCGGGGAGCTGTTTTTT
TRBV25-1,TRBJ2-7,few,-,CASSPQVFGELYEQYF,TGTGCCAGCTCACCGCAAGTATTCGGGGAGCTTTACGAGCAGTACTTC
TRBV10-3,TRBJ2-2,many,-,CAINSGAHTGELFF,TGTGCCATCAACAGCGGAGCCCACACCGGGGAGCTGTTTTTT
TRBV19,TRBJ1-6,many,-,CASSIIDSNSPLHF,TGTGCCAGTAGTATAATCGACAGTAATTCACCCCTCCACTTT
TRBV30,TRBJ2-5,-,TRBD2,CAWASSGLETQYF,TGTGCCTGGGCCTCTAGCGGGCTAGAGACCCAGTACTTC
TRBV7-9,TRBJ2-7,many,-,CASSFSGEQYF,TGTGCCAGCAGCTTCTCGGGCGAGCAGTACTTC
TRBV7-2,TRBJ1-2,many,TRBD1,CASSDYRGVNYGYTF,TGTGCCAGCAGCGATTACAGGGGCGTTAACTATGGCTACACCTTC
TRBV7-8,TRBJ1-2,many,-,CASSLEGNGYTF,TGTGCCAGCAGCTTAGAAGGGAATGGCTACACCTTC
TRBV7-2,TRBJ1-2,many,-,CASSPTGFDGYTF,TGTGCCAGCAGCCCAACAGGGTTTGACGGCTACACCTTC
TRBV5-1,TRBJ1-2,many,-,CASSLGGSTAGYGYTF,TGCGCCAGCAGCTTGGGCGGTTCCACAGCTGGCTATGGCTACACCTTC
TRBV20-1,TRBJ2-7,many,TRBD1,CSARDPQGADEQYF,TGCAGTGCTAGAGATCCCCAGGGGGCGGATGAGCAGTACTTC
TRBV7-2,TRBJ2-3,many,-,CASSLLGEADTQYF,TGTGCCAGCAGCTTACTCGGAGAGGCAGATACGCAGTATTTT
TRBV24-1,TRBJ1-1,few,-,CASRGGIAEAFF,TGTGCCAGCAGAGGGGGAATCGCCGAAGCTTTCTTT
TRBV25-1,TRBJ1-5,-,TRBD1,CASSSGQGVQPQHF,TGTGCCAGCAGTTCAGGACAGGGCGTTCAGCCCCAGCATTTT
TRBV9,TRBJ1-3,many,TRBD1,CASSVAVTGSRNTIYF,TGTGCCAGCAGCGTAGCTGTGACAGGGAGCCGGAACACCATATATTTT
TRBV14,TRBJ1-2,-,TRBD1,CASSQERRRGQGVSGYYGYTF,TGTGCCAGCAGCCAAGAACGACGTAGAGGACAGGGGGTATCCGGCTACTATGGCTACACCTTC
TRBV5-1,TRBJ2-1,-,TRBD2,CASSQGPSGNEQFF,TGTGCCAGCAGCCAAGGCCCTAGCGGCAATGAGCAGTTCTTC
TRBV19,TRBJ1-5,-,TRBD1,CASSVRTGIEQPQHF,TGTGCCAGTAGTGTACGGACAGGGATCGAACAGCCCCAGCATTTT
TRBV20-1,TRBJ1-6,-,-,CSARDLGRSSYNSPLHF,TGCAGTGCTAGAGATCTGGGGCGGAGCTCCTATAATTCACCCCTCCACTTT
TRBV7-8,TRBJ1-1,-,-,CASSLDLGSRTEAFF,TGTGCCAGCAGCTTAGATCTCGGGAGTCGGACTGAAGCTTTCTTT
TRBV6-2/TRBV6-3,TRBJ1-5,-,TRBD1,CASSYRKQGYSNQPQHF,TGTGCCAGCAGTTATCGGAAACAGGGGTATAGCAATCAGCCCCAGCATTTT
TRBV29-1,TRBJ1-1,few,-,CSVRRADTEAFF,TGCAGCGTACGGCGGGCGGACACTGAAGCTTTCTTT
TRBV25-1,TRBJ2-7,-,-,CASRRSGLDEQYF,TGTGCCAGCAGGAGGTCCGGGCTGGACGAGCAGTACTTC
TRBV4-1,TRBJ1-4,-,TRBD1,CASSQTLDRESEKLFF,TGCGCCAGCAGCCAAACTCTGGACAGGGAGAGTGAAAAACTGTTTTTT
TRBV9,TRBJ2-3,many,-,CASSVGRDPSTDTQYF,TGTGCCAGCAGCGTAGGACGCGACCCATCCACAGATACGCAGTATTTT
TRBV9,TRBJ1-6,-,-,CASSDGQIYNSPLHF,TGTGCCAGCAGCGATGGACAGATCTATAATTCACCCCTCCACTTT
TRBV19,TRBJ2-1,-,TRBD1,CASRPGQGVIDEQFF,TGTGCCAGTAGACCGGGACAGGGGGTTATCGATGAGCAGTTCTTC